The 32 T cell receptor beta chains given below trace back to one sample, sequenced in a study of T cells in Graves' hyperthyroidism and ophthalmopathy. From RNA transcripts, TCR beta CDR3 regions were amplified. Carried out on the TCR CDR3, a first-round RT-PCR used the HTBI primer set. TCRdb re-derived calls from the multiplex PCR reads in MiXCR, one entry per CDR3 protein. The sample has about 840,000 distinct CDR3 sequences; 38% are singletons. Sequenced sample: blood. These receptor sequences come from a man younger than 35 with Graves' hyperthyroidism.

The rearrangement links TRBV29-1 to TRBJ1-2, with a possible D match to TRBD1 (6 bases). This CDR3 has 14 residues. V was shortened by 5 bases and J by 5 bases, with 18 bases between the two germline ends. The germline gives CDR1 SQVTM, CDR2 ANQGSEA. CDR3: CSVFLPGHRYGYTF. CDR3 bases: TGCAGCGTTTTTCTCCCGGGACACCGTTATGGCTACACCTTC. Based on the CDR3 plus reference TRBV29-1 and TRBJ1-2, the full variable domain is SAVISQKPSRDICQRGTSLTIQCQVDSQVTMMFWYRQQPGQSLTLIATANQGSEATYESGFVIDKFPISRPNLTFSTLTVSNMSPEDSSIYLCSVFLPGHRYGYTFGSGTRLTVV.

The rearrangement joins TRBV29-1 to TRBJ1-2, with D unresolved. The CDR3 is 17 residues long. Germline lookup yields CDR1 SQVTM and CDR2 ANQGSEA. V gave up 4 bases and J gave up 3 bases, with 24 bases separating them. CDR3 sequence reads: CSVGAGGLETQYYGYTF. The CDR3 DNA reads TGCAGCGTTGGAGCGGGCGGGCTGGAGACCCAGTACTATGGCTACACCTTC. Looking up the rest from reference TRBV29-1 and TRBJ1-2 gives the full variable domain: SAVISQKPSRDICQRGTSLTIQCQVDSQVTMMFWYRQQPGQSLTLIATANQGSEATYESGFVIDKFPISRPNLTFSTLTVSNMSPEDSSIYLCSVGAGGLETQYYGYTFGSGTRLTVV.

The chain carries TRBV11-2 and TRBJ1-1; D unclear. CDR1 is SGHAT, CDR2 FQNNGV, per germline. Trimming cost V 6 bases and J 7 bases, with 15 bases left between them. This CDR3 contains 13 residues. Written as DNA, the CDR3 is TGTGCCAGCAGTCCAGTCCGGGGAGGTGAAGCTTTCTTT. This translates into CASSPVRGGEAFF.

V and J are TRBV6-5 and TRBJ1-6, with D perhaps matching TRBD1 (5 bases). There are 15 residues in the CDR3. V was shortened by 0 bases and J by 7 bases, with 10 bases between the two germline ends. Germline assignment: CDR1 MNHEY and CDR2 SVGAGI. Written as DNA, the CDR3 is TGTGCCAGCAGTTACTCGAAGGGGAGAAATTCACCCCTCCACTTT. Residues: CASSYSKGRNSPLHF.

This chain connects TRBV4-1 to TRBJ1-1; no reliable D call. The CDR3 covers 15 residues. Trimming took 3 bases from V and 3 from J, leaving 14 bases between them. Looked up from germline, CDR1 is MGHRA and CDR2 is YSYEKL. The CDR3 loop is CASSHVGQLDTEAFF. In DNA form, the CDR3 reads TGCGCCAGCAGCCACGTTGGGCAGCTTGACACTGAAGCTTTCTTT.

The chain carries TRBV7-9 and TRBJ2-6; 7 bases are shared with TRBD1. This CDR3 has 15 amino acids. Germline V gene data show CDR1 as SEHNR and CDR2 as FQNEAQ (reference sequence). V lost 7 bases, J lost 2 bases, and 5 bases stayed unmatched. In DNA form, the CDR3 reads TGTGCCAGCACCCCGAGGGGGCCTGGGGCCAACGTCCTGACTTTC. This gives the protein CASTPRGPGANVLTF.

This clonotype has at least ten counts. V gene TRBV2 combines with J gene TRBJ2-5, with 9 bases identical to TRBD2. V lost 8 bases to trimming and J lost 1 base; unmatched junction nucleotides: 5. Germline V gives CDR1 SNHLY, CDR2 FYNNEI. The CDR3 covers 14 residues. The CDR3 loop reads CASEAGGFQETQYF. The CDR3 nucleotides are TGTGCCAGCGAAGCGGGGGGATTCCAAGAGACCCAGTACTTC.

The chain combines TRBV20-1 with TRBJ2-7, with D tentatively TRBD2 (6 bases). Per germline, CDR1 DFQATT and CDR2 SNEGSKA (reference sequence). V gave up 4 bases and J gave up 1 base, with 14 bases separating them. The CDR3 has 14 amino acids. The CDR3 is CSAIGGGPSYEQYF. The CDR3 coding sequence is TGCAGTGCTATCGGGGGAGGACCTTCCTACGAGCAGTACTTC.

This clonotype appeared a single time. The junction differs from germline at one of its ends, possibly a read error. CDR3: CASSFIGADVLTF. The CDR3 DNA reads as TGTGCCAGCAGCTTCATTGGGGCCGACGTCCTGACTTTC. This sequence joins TRBV7-3 and TRBJ2-6; a possible D gene is TRBD1 (5 bases). The CDR3 length is 13 residues. The germline V gene encodes CDR1 SGHTA and CDR2 FQGTGA. Variable domain in full (rest from reference TRBV7-3 and TRBJ2-6): GAGVSQTPSNKVTEKGKYVELRCDPISGHTALYWYRQSLGQGPEFLIYFQGTGAADDSGLPNDRFFAVRPEGSVSTLKIQRTERGDSAVYLCASSFIGADVLTFGAGSRLTVL.

The chain joins TRBV7-9 to TRBJ2-5; 10 bases agree with TRBD2. CDR1 SEHNR and CDR2 FQNEAQ come from the germline V gene (reference sequence). CDR3 length equals 16 residues. V dropped 3 bases and J dropped 5; count of bases not matched to a gene: 9. CDR3 nucleotide sequence: TGTGCCAGCAGCTTTCCAAGCGGGGGGGCCACGGAGACCCAGTACTTC. The encoded protein is CASSFPSGGATETQYF.

This rearrangement joins TRBV12-5 to TRBJ1-1, with D uncertain. This CDR3 spans 12 amino acids. Per germline, CDR1 LGHNT and CDR2 FRNRAP. The V end lost 6 bases, the J end lost 1 base, and 6 bases lay between the germline ends. CDR3 sequence (DNA): TGTGCTAGTGGACCTGAGAACACTGAAGCTTTCTTT. The encoded protein is CASGPENTEAFF.

This clonotype has ten or more counts. The rearrangement uses TRBV2 and TRBJ1-5; 9 bases line up with TRBD1. The V and J ends lost 6 bases and 5 bases, in that order; junction bases with no gene match: 5. From germline, CDR1 is SNHLY and CDR2 FYNNEI. The CDR3 has 14 residues. The CDR3 sequence is CASRATGGDQPQHF. CDR3 in DNA: TGTGCCAGCAGGGCCACAGGGGGCGATCAGCCCCAGCATTTT.

About this clonotype itself: At one boundary the junction diverges from the germline segment, which might be a read error. V gene TRBV5-8 combines with J gene TRBJ2-2, with D uncertain. The CDR3 runs to 15 residues. Germline loops: CDR1 SGHTS, CDR2 YDEGEE. The CDR3 loop reads CASSQEHVVTGELFF. The CDR3 coding sequence is TGCGCCAGCAGCCAAGAACACGTAGTAACCGGGGAGCTGTTTTTT.

About this clonotype: A much more abundant neighbour one base away suggests this may be a read error. V and J are TRBV2 and TRBJ1-4, with D possibly matching TRBD1 (5 bases). Looked up from germline, CDR1 is SNHLY and CDR2 is FYNNEI. V was cut by 1 base and J by 16 bases, with 13 bases left in between. The CDR3 runs 12 residues. The CDR3 reads CASSEEGGGGFF. The CDR3 DNA sequence: TGTGCCAGCAGTGAAGAAGGAGGCGGGGGGTTTTTT. Looking up the rest from reference TRBV2 and TRBJ1-4 gives the full variable domain: EPEVTQTPSHQVTQMGQEVILRCVPISNHLYFYWYRQILGQKVEFLVSFYNNEISEKSEIFDDQFSVERPDGSNFTLKIRSTKLEDSAMYFCASSEEGGGGFFGSGTQLSVL.

The chain has TRBV4-1 and TRBJ1-6, with TRBD1 matching over 8 bases. CDR1 and CDR2 (germline): MGHRA, YSYEKL. The V segment lost 3 bases and the J segment 6 bases; nucleotides outside the gene matches: 7. The CDR3 extends over 16 amino acids. The CDR3 reads CASSQGRGLGNSPLHF. CDR3 in DNA: TGCGCCAGCAGCCAGGGCAGGGGGCTCGGTAATTCACCCCTCCACTTT.

The V gene is TRBV7-4, the J gene TRBJ2-7; the D gene is possibly TRBD1 (5 bases). Per the germline V gene, CDR1 is SGHVT and CDR2 is SQSDAQ. The germline V and J ends were trimmed by 2 bases and 0 bases, with 17 bases remaining between them. CDR3 length: 17 residues. The CDR3: CASSLMPQQVSSYEQYF. The CDR3 DNA sequence: TGTGCCAGCAGCTTAATGCCCCAACAGGTTAGCTCCTACGAGCAGTACTTC.

This clonotype has a handful of counts. V usage is TRBV7-2 and J usage is TRBJ1-1; D is perhaps TRBD1 (6 bases). Germline CDR1 reads SGHTA; CDR2 reads FQGNSA. This CDR3 is built from 14 residues. V dropped 6 bases and J dropped 2 bases, with 13 bases sitting between them. CDR3 region: CASSTGTKNTEAFF. The CDR3 bases are TGTGCCAGCAGTACAGGGACAAAAAACACTGAAGCTTTCTTT.

This clonotype was observed at least ten times. V gene TRBV2 combines with J gene TRBJ1-6, with 8 bases that match TRBD1. The junction had 4 bases not matched to a gene; V was cut back by 2 bases and J by 7 bases. This CDR3 spans 15 amino acids. CDR1 SNHLY and CDR2 FYNNEI come from the germline V gene. The CDR3, as DNA: TGTGCCAGCAGTGAATGGACAGGGACGAATTCACCCCTCCACTTT. Its translation: CASSEWTGTNSPLHF.

This clonotype has a handful of counts. As the CDR3 is not closed by the conserved phenylalanine or tryptophan, this likely results from a read error. The rearrangement joins TRBV7-9 to TRBJ2-5, with D unclear. The V gene lost 1 base and the J gene lost 2 bases, with 8 bases spanning the gap. The germline CDR1 and CDR2 sequences are SEHNR and FQNEAQ (reference sequence). There are 14 residues in the CDR3. The CDR3 nucleotides read TGTGCCAGCAGCTTAGGGACGGTACAAGAGACCCAGTACTCC. It translates to CASSLGTVQETQYS.

A few counts support this clonotype. The genes are TRBV4-2 and TRBJ1-1; the D is unclear. The CDR3 sequence is 12 residues long. The germline gives CDR1 LGHNA, CDR2 YNFKEQ. V dropped 1 base and J dropped 8 bases, with 8 bases sitting between them. CDR3 protein: CASSQVPEEAFF. In DNA, the CDR3 is TGTGCCAGCAGCCAAGTTCCGGAAGAAGCTTTCTTT.

This clonotype was picked up many times. This chain uses TRBV15 with TRBJ2-7; 7 bases fit TRBD1. V lost 0 bases to trimming and J lost 3 bases; unmatched junction nucleotides: 5. The CDR3 consists of 15 residues. CDR1 and CDR2 (germline): LNHNV, YYDKDF (reference sequence). DNA for the CDR3: TGTGCCACCAGCAGAGATCGCACAGGGGTCTACGAGCAGTACTTC. This encodes CATSRDRTGVYEQYF.

This clonotype was counted ten times or more. V usage is TRBV2 and J usage is TRBJ2-7; D call uncertain. Trimming removed 7 bases from V and 3 bases from J, with 13 bases in between. The germline CDR1 and CDR2 sequences are SNHLY and FYNNEI. The length of the CDR3 is 13 residues. In DNA, the CDR3 is TGTGCCAGCATAGCTGATCCAAACTACGAGCAGTACTTC. It is translated as CASIADPNYEQYF.

A few counts support this clonotype. This sequence joins TRBV6-6 and TRBJ2-7; D is ambiguous. This CDR3 is built from 12 residues. The V end lost 5 bases, the J end lost 6 bases, and 11 bases lay between the germline ends. Germline values: CDR1 MNHNY, CDR2 SVGAGI (reference sequence). The CDR3 reads CASSEMRREQYF. As DNA, the CDR3 is TGTGCCAGCAGTGAAATGAGGCGCGAGCAGTACTTC.

The chain uses TRBV20-1 and TRBJ2-7; maybe TRBD2 (5 bases). The CDR3 runs 14 residues. In germline, CDR1 is DFQATT, CDR2 SNEGSKA (reference sequence). V was cut by 0 bases and J by 3 bases, with 12 bases left in between. This chain's CDR3 is CSARDKKTIYEQYF. CDR3 DNA: TGCAGTGCTAGAGATAAGAAGACTATCTACGAGCAGTACTTC.

This clonotype showed up many times. V is TRBV7-2 and J is TRBJ2-7; no clear D gene. Germline V lookup: CDR1 SGHTA, CDR2 FQGNSA. V dropped 5 bases and J dropped 3 bases, with 17 bases sitting between them. CDR3 length: 15 residues. CDR3 sequence reads: CASSQSGPQNYEQYF. In nucleotides, the CDR3 is TGTGCCAGCAGCCAATCCGGGCCTCAAAACTACGAGCAGTACTTC.

This clonotype was detected once. The rearrangement joins TRBV7-3 to TRBJ2-6; possible D gene TRBD2, 5 bases. Looked up from germline, CDR1 is SGHTA and CDR2 is FQGTGA. V was pared by 3 bases and J by 0 bases, with 9 bases between. This CDR3 is built from 16 residues. Here the CDR3 DNA reads TGTGCCAGCAGCTTCGGGATGGACTCTGGGGCCAACGTCCTGACTTTC. Translating it yields CASSFGMDSGANVLTF. The variable domain in full, completed from reference TRBV7-3 and TRBJ2-6, reads GAGVSQTPSNKVTEKGKYVELRCDPISGHTALYWYRQSLGQGPEFLIYFQGTGAADDSGLPNDRFFAVRPEGSVSTLKIQRTERGDSAVYLCASSFGMDSGANVLTFGAGSRLTVL.

This rearrangement joins TRBV2 to TRBJ1-5; 9 positions agree with TRBD1. This CDR3 has 17 amino acids. Germline V gene data show CDR1 as SNHLY and CDR2 as FYNNEI. Trimming removed 7 bases from V and 4 bases from J; junction bases left unmatched: 14. The CDR3 DNA follows: TGTGCCAGCAAAGGACAGGGGACCGGGGATTATAATCAGCCCCAGCATTTT. It encodes CASKGQGTGDYNQPQHF. The whole variable domain, filled in from reference TRBV2 and TRBJ1-5, reads EPEVTQTPSHQVTQMGQEVILRCVPISNHLYFYWYRQILGQKVEFLVSFYNNEISEKSEIFDDQFSVERPDGSNFTLKIRSTKLEDSAMYFCASKGQGTGDYNQPQHFGDGTRLSIL.

This clonotype was seen repeatedly, ten times or more. The chain uses TRBV20-1 and TRBJ1-5; D uncertain. Germline loops: CDR1 DFQATT, CDR2 SNEGSKA (reference sequence). The CDR3 extends over 13 amino acids. V gave up 1 base and J gave up 1 base, with 5 bases separating them. Here the CDR3 DNA reads TGCAGTGCTAGAGTGGCGAGCAATCAGCCCCAGCATTTT. Protein product: CSARVASNQPQHF.

The chain carries TRBV5-1 and TRBJ2-1; tentatively, D is TRBD2 (6 bases). The CDR3 totals 11 residues. Trimming took off 2 bases at V and 9 bases at J, with 6 bases between the two ends. In germline, CDR1 is SGHRS, CDR2 YFSETQ. The CDR3 loop reads CASSFGGEQFF. In DNA, the CDR3 is TGCGCCAGCAGCTTCGGGGGTGAGCAGTTCTTC.

The chain employs TRBV5-5 and TRBJ2-7; weak D call: TRBD2 (5 bases). The CDR3 totals 14 residues. The V gene lost 2 bases and the J gene lost 3 bases, with 12 bases spanning the gap. CDR1 SGHKS and CDR2 YYEKEE come from the germline V gene (reference sequence). The DNA of the CDR3 is TGTGCCAGCAGCTTAGGAGGCGAGTACTACGAGCAGTACTTC. Translating gives CASSLGGEYYEQYF.

This clonotype occurred a few times. One junction end does not reproduce the germline sequence, and a read error may be involved. The genes are TRBV10-3 and TRBJ1-5; D possibly corresponds to TRBD1 (6 bases). There are 15 residues in the CDR3. The V gene's germline CDR1 is ENHRY and CDR2 SYGVKD. CDR3 sequence: CASSRPGDSNQPQHF. DNA for the CDR3: TGTGCCAGCAGTAGGCCAGGGGATAGCAATCAGCCCCAGCATTTT.

This clonotype was seen a handful of times. The chain combines TRBV20-1 with TRBJ2-5; maybe TRBD2 (6 bases). The CDR3 totals 15 residues. V dropped 6 bases and J dropped 1 base, with 18 bases sitting between them. CDR1 is DFQATT and CDR2 is SNEGSKA in the germline V gene (reference sequence). CDR3 sequence reads: CSAKLGTGAQETQYF. CDR3 DNA: TGCAGTGCAAAACTAGGAACGGGAGCCCAAGAGACCCAGTACTTC.